The 22 T cell receptor beta chains presented below share a single source sample, sequenced in a study of T cells after yellow fever vaccination. MiXCR was run by TCRdb on the 5' RACE reads, yielding one entry per CDR3 protein. The sample consists of 450,000 to 650,000 distinct CDR3 sequences, 13% of them appearing once. The material sequenced was PBMCs, taken on the day of the yellow fever booster vaccination. The source of these receptors is a man aged 25-45 years who received the YFV17D yellow fever vaccine.

The V and J genes are TRBV20-1 and TRBJ1-2; D is perhaps TRBD1 (5 bases). V was shortened by 2 bases and J by 5 bases, with 18 bases between the two germline ends. Germline CDR1 reads DFQATT; CDR2 reads SNEGSKA (reference sequence). This CDR3 spans 15 amino acids. The CDR3 sequence: CSARRGPPFSYGYTF. The CDR3 DNA follows: TGCAGTGCTAGACGGGGACCTCCTTTTTCATATGGCTACACCTTC.

This clonotype was seen a handful of times. The V call is TRBV28, the J call TRBJ1-2; D perhaps matches TRBD1 (5 bases). Germline CDR1 MDHEN, CDR2 SYDVKM. The germline V and J ends were trimmed by 6 bases and 9 bases, with 14 bases remaining between them. The CDR3 contains 12 residues. CDR3 in amino acids: CASRAGTSSYTF. As DNA, the CDR3 is TGTGCCAGCAGGGCCGGGACGAGTAGCTACACCTTC.

The J gene is TRBJ2-1, the V gene TRBV30, with TRBD1 matching over 8 bases. The CDR3 runs 15 residues. Germline values: CDR1 GTSNPN, CDR2 SVGIG (reference sequence). The junction had 17 bases not matched to a gene; V was cut back by 7 bases and J by 9 bases. CDR3 protein: CASAGGGLLSPEQFF. For the CDR3, the DNA is TGTGCCTCCGCAGGGGGCGGGCTTCTTTCTCCTGAGCAGTTCTTC. Filled out from reference TRBV30 and TRBJ2-1, the complete variable domain reads SQTIHQWPATLVQPVGSPLSLECTVEGTSNPNLYWYRQAAGRGLQLLFYSVGIGQISSEVPQNLSASRPQDRQFILSSKKLLLSDSGFYLCASAGGGLLSPEQFFGPGTRLTVL.

There are a few counts of this clonotype. V usage is TRBV28 and J usage is TRBJ2-2; 9 positions match TRBD1. This CDR3 is built from 16 residues. V was pared by 1 base and J by 4 bases, with 4 bases of the junction left unmatched. Germline V gene sequence: CDR1 MDHEN, CDR2 SYDVKM. The DNA for the CDR3 is TGTGCCAGCAGTTTATTAGTGGACAGGGGCACCGGGGAGCTGTTTTTT. Protein sequence: CASSLLVDRGTGELFF.

This sequence joins TRBV6-2 or TRBV6-3 and TRBJ1-1; D not certain. The germline V and J ends were trimmed by 2 bases and 4 bases, with 5 bases remaining between them. The length of the CDR3 is 12 residues. CDR1 and CDR2 from the germline V gene are MNHEY and SVGEGT. This chain's CDR3 is CASSYAITEAFF. The DNA of the CDR3 is TGTGCCAGCAGTTACGCCATCACTGAAGCTTTCTTT.

The rearrangement joins TRBV19 to TRBJ2-3; no firm D call. V lost 4 bases, J lost 6 bases, and 8 bases lay in between. This CDR3 has 12 amino acids. Germline V lookup: CDR1 LNHDA, CDR2 SQIVND (reference sequence). The CDR3 DNA reads TGTGCCAGTAGTACAAAAGGGGATACGCAGTATTTT. It codes for CASSTKGDTQYF.

V is TRBV29-1 and J is TRBJ1-1; D remains ambiguous. V dropped 6 bases and J dropped 2 bases, with 1 base sitting between them. The germline V gene encodes CDR1 SQVTM and CDR2 ANQGSEA. There are 9 residues in the CDR3. The CDR3 coding sequence is TGCAGCGTCAACACTGAAGCTTTCTTT. Protein sequence: CSVNTEAFF.

This clonotype occurred a few times. The chain carries TRBV20-1 and TRBJ2-1; 9 bases are shared with TRBD2. Germline lookup yields CDR1 DFQATT and CDR2 SNEGSKA (reference sequence). The CDR3 sequence is 14 residues long. V lost 6 bases and J lost 6; bases outside the gene matches: 9. The CDR3 protein is CSALVAGASNEQFF. CDR3 coding DNA: TGCAGTGCATTAGTAGCGGGAGCTTCCAATGAGCAGTTCTTC.

This clonotype was counted between two and nine times. V is TRBV27 and J is TRBJ2-1; 13 nucleotides line up with TRBD2. Germline values: CDR1 MNHEY, CDR2 SMNVEV (reference sequence). J lost 6 bases, V lost 4 bases, and 3 bases had no gene match. CDR3 length equals 15 residues. The CDR3 DNA sequence: TGTGCCAGCAGTTCCGGACTAGCGGGAGTCAATGAGCAGTTCTTC. This codes for CASSSGLAGVNEQFF.

The CDR3 nucleotides are TGTGCCAGCAGCATCCTGACAGGGAACTCCTACGAGCAGTACTTC. It yields the protein CASSILTGNSYEQYF. The chain couples TRBV7-7 to TRBJ2-7; 7 positions agree with TRBD1. The length of the CDR3 is 15 residues. Germline assignment: CDR1 SSHAT and CDR2 FNYEAQ (reference sequence). The ends lost 5 bases at V and 0 bases at J; junction bases unmatched: 7.

The chain carries TRBV6-5 and TRBJ2-5; 7 bases are a match to TRBD2. V lost 4 bases to trimming and J lost 6 bases; unmatched junction nucleotides: 5. Germline V CDR1 and CDR2: MNHEY, SVGAGI. The CDR3 spans 13 residues. CDR3 amino acids: CASSSGTMKTQYF. CDR3 nucleotides: TGTGCCAGCAGTTCCGGGACTATGAAGACCCAGTACTTC.

The rearrangement links TRBV23-1 to TRBJ2-1; D may be TRBD1 (6 bases). TRBV23-1 is an ORF for which the function is uncertain. The CDR3 is 18 amino acids. Deletions cut 7 bases from V and 4 bases from J, with 26 bases between. CDR3 region: CASTPGRGIKQPYNEQFF. In nucleotides, the CDR3 is TGCGCCAGCACCCCCGGCAGGGGTATTAAACAACCATACAATGAGCAGTTCTTC.

This clonotype was seen repeatedly, ten times or more. The V gene is TRBV7-9, the J gene TRBJ2-5; weak D call: TRBD2 (5 bases). Between the trimmed V and J ends, which lost 4 bases and 4 bases, there was a span of 13 bases. This CDR3 comprises 14 residues. The germline gives CDR1 SEHNR, CDR2 FQNEAQ (reference sequence). CDR3 loop: CASSSSSGVETQYF. CDR3 nucleotides: TGTGCCAGCAGCTCCTCGAGCGGCGTAGAGACCCAGTACTTC.

This clonotype was recorded a few times. V and J are TRBV12-3 or TRBV12-4 and TRBJ2-7, with unresolved D. The CDR3 is 16 residues long. With 3 bases removed from V and 5 bases from J, the gap between germline ends came to 20 bases. The CDR3 coding sequence is TGTGCCAGCAGTTTGGGTCTTCAAGGGAAGTTCGACGAGCAGTACTTC. It translates to CASSLGLQGKFDEQYF.

The chain links TRBV24-1 to TRBJ2-2, with 8 bases that match TRBD2. CDR1 and CDR2 from the germline V gene are KGHDR and SFDVKD. The V segment lost 2 bases and the J segment 1 base; nucleotides outside the gene matches: 2. This CDR3 spans 16 amino acids. The CDR3 sequence is CATSDSGLVNTGELFF. The CDR3 DNA reads as TGTGCCACCAGTGATTCGGGACTAGTGAACACCGGGGAGCTGTTTTTT.

This sequence joins TRBV19 and TRBJ2-7; TRBD1 aligns across 9 bases. The V and J ends lost 5 bases and 4 bases, in that order; junction bases with no gene match: 9. The CDR3 loop spans 15 amino acids. Germline lookup yields CDR1 LNHDA and CDR2 SQIVND (reference sequence). The CDR3 spells CASSHAGQGHYEQYF. CDR3 nucleotide sequence: TGTGCCAGTAGTCACGCGGGACAGGGACATTACGAGCAGTACTTC. The variable domain in full, with the rest retrieved from reference TRBV19 and TRBJ2-7, is DGGITQSPKYLFRKEGQNVTLSCEQNLNHDAMYWYRQDPGQGLRLIYYSQIVNDFQKGDIAEGYSVSREKKESFPLTVTSAQKNPTAFYLCASSHAGQGHYEQYFGPGTRLTVT.

This clonotype was seen ten or more times. The chain joins TRBV12-3 or TRBV12-4 to TRBJ2-1; TRBD2 aligns across 8 bases. This CDR3 has 15 amino acids. Trimming removed 3 bases from V and 7 bases from J; junction bases left unmatched: 8. Here the CDR3 reads CASSFGRARGNEQFF. CDR3 nucleotide sequence: TGTGCCAGCAGTTTCGGGAGGGCCCGGGGAAATGAGCAGTTCTTC.

This chain joins TRBV20-1 and TRBJ2-3, with 10 bases aligning to TRBD2. After removal of 0 bases from V and 3 bases from J, the junction contained 6 bases not matched to a gene. The CDR3 contains 16 residues. The germline V gene has CDR1 DFQATT and CDR2 SNEGSKA (reference sequence). The CDR3 nucleotides are TGCAGTGCTAGAGATGTCCCTAGCGGGGGTACAGATACGCAGTATTTT. This gives the protein CSARDVPSGGTDTQYF.

V and J are TRBV6-2 or TRBV6-3 and TRBJ2-1; D not resolved. The germline V gene encodes CDR1 MNHEY and CDR2 SVGEGT. The CDR3 has 14 amino acids. The ends were cut back, 1 base at V and 1 base at J, with 5 bases in the middle. This CDR3 is CASSYFDSYNEQFF. CDR3 in DNA: TGTGCCAGCAGTTACTTTGATTCCTACAATGAGCAGTTCTTC.

This clonotype was observed a handful of times. The rearrangement links TRBV12-3 or TRBV12-4 to TRBJ2-5; TRBD1 aligns across 10 bases. This CDR3 has 15 residues. With 6 bases clipped from V and 5 bases from J, the junction kept 9 bases outside the gene matches. The CDR3 protein is CASRDTDRGFETQYF. The CDR3 region has the DNA TGTGCCAGCAGGGATACGGACAGGGGGTTTGAGACCCAGTACTTC.

This chain links TRBV6-1 with TRBJ1-3, with a tentative D call TRBD1 (5 bases). Germline V gene data show CDR1 as MNHNS and CDR2 as SASEGT. The germline V and J ends were trimmed by 5 bases and 0 bases, with 8 bases remaining between them. This CDR3 is 14 amino acids long. The CDR3 loop reads CASSMGLSGNTIYF. The CDR3 DNA is TGTGCCAGCAGTATGGGACTCTCTGGAAACACCATATATTTT.

In DNA form, the CDR3 reads TGTGCCAGCAGTTACTCTATGGAGATCGGAAAAGAGCAGTACTTC. Translating it yields CASSYSMEIGKEQYF. The gene calls are TRBV6-2 or TRBV6-3 and TRBJ2-7; D ambiguous. Germline V CDR1 and CDR2: MNHEY, SVGEGT. Trimming pared 0 bases from V and 7 bases from J, leaving 16 bases between. This CDR3 contains 15 residues.